These 7 T cell receptor beta chains share one sample of origin, sequenced in a study of identical twins (dated by TCRdb to about 2016). The receptor library was made with 5' RACE. The instrument was an Illumina HiSeq 2000. The public reads were reanalyzed by TCRdb: fastp trimming at Q25, MiXCR alignment, in-frame beta chains only. A single entry per CDR3 protein holds the most common genes and DNA from its merged rows. The sample table lists about 240,000 distinct CDR3 sequences, more than 9% of them with a count of one. The ten largest clones represent 10% of the sample. Sequenced material: memory T cells sorted from blood. The meaning of the sample's cell subset or site label: CD45RO+ enriched T cells. The receptor source for this set is a man aged 50-59 years in good health.

This clonotype was counted ten times or more. This chain uses TRBV2 with TRBJ2-1, with 7 bases matching TRBD1. CDR3 length equals 13 residues. Germline CDR1 is SNHLY and CDR2 is FYNNEI. J was trimmed by 8 bases and V by 6 bases; bases with no gene match: 7. As DNA, the CDR3 is TGTGCCAGCAGAGACACAGGGGTCCATGAGCAGTTCTTC. Protein: CASRDTGVHEQFF.

This clonotype was counted a few times. This sequence joins TRBV20-1 and TRBJ1-2; 9 positions match TRBD1. The V gene's germline CDR1 is DFQATT and CDR2 SNEGSKA (reference sequence). The CDR3 totals 15 residues. V lost 1 base and J lost 2; bases outside the gene matches: 5. The CDR3 sequence is CSARVLDRGNYGYTF. DNA for the CDR3: TGCAGTGCTAGAGTCCTTGACAGGGGGAACTATGGCTACACCTTC.

The gene calls are TRBV10-3 and TRBJ2-7; D is undetermined. Trimming cost V 4 bases and J 2 bases, with 6 bases left between them. This CDR3 comprises 12 residues. Germline assignment: CDR1 ENHRY and CDR2 SYGVKD. The CDR3 region is CAISAKTYEQYF. The CDR3 DNA is TGTGCCATCAGTGCGAAAACCTACGAGCAGTACTTC.

This clonotype has at least ten counts. The chain couples TRBV7-8 to TRBJ1-5; 7 bases match TRBD1. V shed 4 bases, J shed 1 base, and the junction held 1 base outside the gene matches. The germline gives CDR1 SGHVS, CDR2 FQNEAQ. The CDR3 consists of 14 residues. The CDR3 here is CASSSRGSNQPQHF. The CDR3 nucleotides are TGTGCCAGCAGCTCCAGGGGGAGCAATCAGCCCCAGCATTTT. The variable domain in full, with the rest retrieved from reference TRBV7-8 and TRBJ1-5, is GAGVSQSPRYKVAKRGQDVALRCDPISGHVSLFWYQQALGQGPEFLTYFQNEAQLDKSGLPSDRFFAERPEGSVSTLKIQRTQQEDSAVYLCASSSRGSNQPQHFGDGTRLSIL.

This clonotype showed up just a few times. V and J are TRBV7-2 and TRBJ1-2; D is uncertain. The V end was cut by 1 base, the J end by 7 bases, with 19 bases between. CDR1 SGHTA and CDR2 FQGNSA come from the germline V gene. CDR3 length equals 16 residues. As DNA, the CDR3 is TGTGCCAGCAGCTTAGGGGTTCGAGTCCCCGGGAGTGGCTACACCTTC. Amino acids: CASSLGVRVPGSGYTF. The full variable domain, its missing parts supplied by reference TRBV7-2 and TRBJ1-2, is GAGVSQSPSNKVTEKGKDVELRCDPISGHTALYWYRQSLGQGLEFLIYFQGNSAPDKSGLPSDRFSAERTGGSVSTLTIQRTQQEDSAVYLCASSLGVRVPGSGYTFGSGTRLTVV.

This clonotype was observed many times. This chain uses TRBV20-1 with TRBJ2-1, with D uncertain. The germline V gene encodes CDR1 DFQATT and CDR2 SNEGSKA (reference sequence). Trimming removed 5 bases from V and 5 bases from J, with 16 bases in between. This CDR3 has 14 amino acids. The CDR3 DNA reads as TGCAGTGCTCCTAAGCCCCCTTACCACAATGAGCAGTTCTTC. Protein sequence: CSAPKPPYHNEQFF.

The chain employs TRBV4-3 and TRBJ2-1; unclear D gene. The germline V and J ends were trimmed by 2 bases and 1 base, with 15 bases remaining between them. Germline V gene data show CDR1 as LGHNA and CDR2 as YSLEER. This CDR3 has 17 residues. CDR3 sequence: CASSQSEIFGSYNEQFF. CDR3 bases: TGCGCCAGCAGCCAATCAGAGATATTCGGATCCTACAATGAGCAGTTCTTC.